These 21 T cell receptor beta chains share one sample of origin, sequenced in a study of blood T cell repertoires in COVID-19. Assay used: immunoSEQ multiplex PCR; TCRdb lists only in-frame clones, some missing. The table records 200,000 to 250,000 clones, approximately 90% of them present only once. The sequencing input was peripheral blood. The receptors come from a man aged 50-60 years with COVID-19, enrolled during active disease.

The CDR3 DNA reads as TGTGCCAGCAGTGAAACAGGGTCCGACTATGGCTACACCTTC. Its translation is CASSETGSDYGYTF. The chain has TRBV6-1 and TRBJ1-2; possible D gene TRBD1, 6 bases. This CDR3 is 14 amino acids long. From germline, CDR1 is MNHNS and CDR2 SASEGT. V lost 2 bases and J 3 bases, leaving 10 bases between the germline ends.

J is TRBJ1-1 and V is TRBV5-4; the D gene is possibly TRBD1 (5 bases). Deletions cut 0 bases from V and 2 bases from J, with 11 bases between. Looked up from germline, CDR1 is SGHNT and CDR2 is YYREEE (reference sequence). This CDR3 region has 15 residues. CDR3 in amino acids: CASSLAAGTNTEAFF. DNA of the CDR3: TGTGCCAGCAGCTTGGCGGCAGGGACTAACACTGAAGCTTTCTTT. Full variable domain (rest looked up from reference TRBV5-4 and TRBJ1-1): ETGVTQSPTHLIKTRGQQVTLRCSSQSGHNTVSWYQQALGQGPQFIFQYYREEENGRGNFPPRFSGLQFPNYSSELNVNALELDDSALYLCASSLAAGTNTEAFFGQGTRLTVV.

This sequence joins TRBV4-1 and TRBJ1-2, with D perhaps TRBD1 (5 bases). The CDR3 loop spans 14 amino acids. The V end lost 4 bases, the J end lost 2 bases, and 11 bases lay between the germline ends. CDR1 is MGHRA, CDR2 YSYEKL, per germline. CDR3 residues: CASSRPGLNYGYTF. CDR3 in DNA: TGCGCCAGCAGCCGCCCGGGACTAAACTATGGCTACACCTTC.

The chain joins TRBV5-1 to TRBJ2-7; 10 bases are a match to TRBD2. With V trimmed by 4 bases and J by 4 bases, 5 bases remained unmatched. The CDR3 is 14 residues long. Germline V gene data show CDR1 as SGHRS and CDR2 as YFSETQ. The CDR3 here is CASSEAGGQYEQYF. CDR3 sequence (DNA): TGCGCCAGCAGCGAAGCGGGAGGGCAGTACGAGCAGTACTTC.

The V gene is TRBV6-6, the J gene TRBJ1-5, with D possibly matching TRBD1 (6 bases). Germline loops: CDR1 MNHNY, CDR2 SVGAGI (reference sequence). Trimming took 6 bases from V and 4 from J, leaving 16 bases between them. CDR3 length equals 15 residues. CDR3 loop: CASSFTWTANQPQHF. Here the CDR3 DNA reads TGTGCCAGCAGCTTCACTTGGACAGCAAATCAGCCCCAGCATTTT.

The gene calls are TRBV6-5 and TRBJ2-7, with D tentatively TRBD2 (6 bases). The V and J ends lost 4 bases and 4 bases respectively, with 17 bases between them. Germline assignment: CDR1 MNHEY and CDR2 SVGAGI. This CDR3 region has 15 residues. CDR3 in DNA: TGTGCCAGCAGTTCGTCCCGACTAGGCGGGTACGAGCAGTACTTC. Translation gives CASSSSRLGGYEQYF.

This chain connects TRBV30 to TRBJ2-5, with 9 bases aligning to TRBD1. V was pared by 0 bases and J by 7 bases, with 6 bases of the junction left unmatched. This CDR3 is built from 14 residues. CDR1 GTSNPN and CDR2 SVGIG come from the germline V gene (reference sequence). In DNA, the CDR3 is TGTGCCTGGAGTGTGGGACAGGGTACCGGGACCCAGTACTTC. This encodes CAWSVGQGTGTQYF.

The rearrangement joins TRBV28 to TRBJ2-3; 11 bases align to TRBD2. The CDR3 is 17 residues long. Germline V lookup: CDR1 MDHEN, CDR2 SYDVKM. Trimming took 5 bases from V and 6 from J; bases not matched to a gene: 13. The CDR3 sequence is CASSPTSGGWARDTQYF. CDR3 in DNA: TGTGCCAGCAGTCCCACTAGCGGGGGATGGGCGAGGGATACGCAGTATTTT.

The V call is TRBV7-9, the J call TRBJ2-1, with 9 bases identical to TRBD2. With V trimmed by 6 bases and J by 0 bases, 3 bases remained unmatched. This CDR3 comprises 15 residues. The germline V gene encodes CDR1 SEHNR and CDR2 FQNEAQ (reference sequence). In DNA, the CDR3 is TGTGCCAGCAGTCGTAGCGGGAGCTCCTACAATGAGCAGTTCTTC. This sequence encodes CASSRSGSSYNEQFF.

This clone was seen more than once but under ten times. This sequence joins TRBV5-1 and TRBJ1-6; D is undetermined. Trimming removed 0 bases at V and 10 bases at J, with 17 bases between. The length of the CDR3 is 16 residues. Germline V CDR1 and CDR2: SGHRS, YFSETQ. The CDR3 region has the DNA TGCGCCAGCAGCTTGGACCTGGGTGTGGCGGGATCACCCCTCCACTTT. This codes for CASSLDLGVAGSPLHF.

The chain has TRBV19 and TRBJ2-4, with 7 bases matching TRBD1. Germline CDR1 LNHDA, CDR2 SQIVND (reference sequence). V shed 6 bases, J shed 0 bases, and the junction held 17 bases outside the gene matches. The CDR3 totals 19 residues. Written as DNA, the CDR3 is TGTGCCAGTAGGCCCTTTGGGGACAGACCCAACCTAGCCAAAAACATTCAGTACTTC. Protein sequence: CASRPFGDRPNLAKNIQYF.

In this sample, this clone turned up a few times. This chain's CDR3 is CASTRVSSGDSTDTQYF. The CDR3 region has the DNA TGCGCCAGCACCCGGGTGTCTAGCGGGGATAGCACAGATACGCAGTATTTT. The V gene is TRBV5-1, the J gene TRBJ2-3; 9 nucleotides align to TRBD2. The CDR3 sequence is 17 residues long. V was clipped by 6 bases and J by 0 bases; unmatched bases: 11. CDR1 SGHRS and CDR2 YFSETQ come from the germline V gene.

The chain employs TRBV19 and TRBJ1-5, with D unresolved. CDR3 size: 14 residues. V lost 3 bases to trimming and J lost 7 bases, with 13 bases between them. CDR1 and CDR2 from the germline V gene are LNHDA and SQIVND (reference sequence). The CDR3 coding sequence is TGTGCCAGTAGTATCATGGGTGAAGCGCAGCCCCAGCATTTT. It yields the protein CASSIMGEAQPQHF. The whole variable domain, remainder taken from reference TRBV19 and TRBJ1-5, is DGGITQSPKYLFRKEGQNVTLSCEQNLNHDAMYWYRQDPGQGLRLIYYSQIVNDFQKGDIAEGYSVSREKKESFPLTVTSAQKNPTAFYLCASSIMGEAQPQHFGDGTRLSIL.

V gene TRBV7-2 combines with J gene TRBJ1-6; perhaps TRBD1 as D (6 bases). The V gene lost 2 bases and the J gene lost 0 bases, with 14 bases spanning the gap. The CDR3 consists of 18 residues. Germline CDR1 SGHTA, CDR2 FQGNSA. The CDR3 region is CASSLKGGQSSYNSPLHF. The CDR3 bases are TGTGCCAGCAGCTTAAAGGGTGGACAGAGCTCCTATAATTCACCCCTCCACTTT.

The genes are TRBV4-3 and TRBJ2-3, with D possibly matching TRBD2 (6 bases). The CDR3 consists of 15 residues. Germline lookup yields CDR1 LGHNA and CDR2 YSLEER. V dropped 0 bases and J dropped 0 bases, with 7 bases sitting between them. The CDR3 DNA is TGCGCCAGCAGCCAAGATAGCGGCAGCACAGATACGCAGTATTTT. The encoded protein is CASSQDSGSTDTQYF.

This chain joins TRBV28 and TRBJ2-7; tentatively, D is TRBD2 (6 bases). Trimming stripped 6 bases from V and 7 bases from J, with 37 bases between. Germline V gene lookup returns CDR1 MDHEN and CDR2 SYDVKM. This CDR3 has 20 residues. The chain's CDR3 is CASRPLPRRGAAPQGDEQYF. The CDR3 bases are TGTGCCAGCAGACCGTTACCCAGGAGGGGAGCCGCCCCCCAGGGTGATGAGCAGTACTTC.

This chain links TRBV3-1 (or the pseudogene TRBV3-2) with TRBJ1-2; tentative D call: TRBD1 (6 bases). Germline CDR1 and CDR2: LGHDT and YNNKEL (reference sequence). The V and J ends lost 4 bases and 1 base respectively, with 10 bases between them. This CDR3 comprises 14 residues. CDR3 region: CASSPGQNNYGYTF. CDR3 in DNA: TGTGCCAGCAGCCCAGGACAGAATAACTATGGCTACACCTTC.

The rearrangement links TRBV29-1 to TRBJ2-5, with D perhaps TRBD1 (6 bases). The CDR3 covers 13 residues. Germline assignment: CDR1 SQVTM and CDR2 ANQGSEA. The V end was cut by 4 bases, the J end by 4 bases, with 13 bases between. CDR3 in amino acids: CSVGSGARETQYF. CDR3 bases: TGCAGCGTTGGCTCAGGGGCTAGAGAGACCCAGTACTTC. The full variable domain, in which reference TRBV29-1 and TRBJ2-5 provide the parts outside the CDR3, is SAVISQKPSRDICQRGTSLTIQCQVDSQVTMMFWYRQQPGQSLTLIATANQGSEATYESGFVIDKFPISRPNLTFSTLTVSNMSPEDSSIYLCSVGSGARETQYFGPGTRLLVL.

This rearrangement joins TRBV15 to TRBJ2-6; TRBD2 aligns across 9 bases. The CDR3 runs 21 residues. The V segment lost 2 bases and the J segment 0 bases; nucleotides outside the gene matches: 14. Germline CDR1 is LNHNV and CDR2 is YYDKDF (reference sequence). The CDR3 sequence is CATSRPSRGLATSSGANVLTF. The CDR3 bases are TGTGCCACCAGCAGACCCTCGCGGGGACTAGCAACAAGCTCTGGGGCCAACGTCCTGACTTTC.

The rearrangement links TRBV2 to TRBJ1-4; no clear D gene. Per germline, CDR1 SNHLY and CDR2 FYNNEI. This CDR3 has 13 residues. Trimming pared 1 base from V and 5 bases from J, leaving 5 bases between. In nucleotides, the CDR3 is TGTGCCAGCAGTGAAGGGCAAAATGAAAAACTGTTTTTT. Protein sequence: CASSEGQNEKLFF.

The chain links TRBV30 to TRBJ2-1, with TRBD2 matching 8 bases. The V and J ends lost 4 bases and 1 base, in that order; junction bases with no gene match: 6. This CDR3 is 15 amino acids long. CDR1 is GTSNPN and CDR2 is SVGIG in the germline V gene (reference sequence). CDR3 sequence: CAWTPLAGSYNEQFF. Here the CDR3 DNA reads TGTGCCTGGACCCCATTAGCGGGATCCTACAATGAGCAGTTCTTC.